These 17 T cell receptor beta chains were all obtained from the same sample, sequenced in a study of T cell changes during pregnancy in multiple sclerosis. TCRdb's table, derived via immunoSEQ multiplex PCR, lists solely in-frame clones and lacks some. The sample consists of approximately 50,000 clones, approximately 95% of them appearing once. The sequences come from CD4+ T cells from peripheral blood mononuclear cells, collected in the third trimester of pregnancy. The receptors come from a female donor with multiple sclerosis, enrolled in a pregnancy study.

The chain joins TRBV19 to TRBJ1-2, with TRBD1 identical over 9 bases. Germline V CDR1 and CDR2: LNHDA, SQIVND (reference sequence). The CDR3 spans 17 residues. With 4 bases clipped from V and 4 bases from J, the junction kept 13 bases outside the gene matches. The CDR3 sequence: CASSTRVPGQGFYGYTF. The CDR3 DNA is TGTGCCAGTAGTACCAGGGTACCGGGACAGGGATTCTATGGCTACACCTTC.

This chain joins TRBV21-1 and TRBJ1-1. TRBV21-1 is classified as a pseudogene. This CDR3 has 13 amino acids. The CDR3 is CASSKGGEAEAFF. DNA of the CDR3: TGTGCCAGCAGCAAGGGAGGGGAGGCTGAAGCTTTCTTT.

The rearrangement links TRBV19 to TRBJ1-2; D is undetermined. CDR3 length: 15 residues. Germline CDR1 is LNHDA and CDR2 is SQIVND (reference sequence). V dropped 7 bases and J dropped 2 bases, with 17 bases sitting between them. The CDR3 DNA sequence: TGTGCCAGTAAGGTCCAGGTCCACCTCAACTATGGCTACACCTTC. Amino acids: CASKVQVHLNYGYTF.

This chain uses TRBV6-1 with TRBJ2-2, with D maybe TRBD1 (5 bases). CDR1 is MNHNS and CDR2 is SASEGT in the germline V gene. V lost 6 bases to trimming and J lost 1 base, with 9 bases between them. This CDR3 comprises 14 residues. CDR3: CASSGRVNTGELFF. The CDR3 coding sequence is TGTGCCAGCAGCGGCAGGGTGAACACCGGGGAGCTGTTTTTT.

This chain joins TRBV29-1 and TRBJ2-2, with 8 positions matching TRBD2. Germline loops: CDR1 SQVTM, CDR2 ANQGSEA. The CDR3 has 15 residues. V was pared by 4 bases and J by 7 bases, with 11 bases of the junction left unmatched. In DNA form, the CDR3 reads TGCAGCGTTGCGAGTAGGCTAGCGGGTGTCGGGGAGCTGTTTTTT. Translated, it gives CSVASRLAGVGELFF.

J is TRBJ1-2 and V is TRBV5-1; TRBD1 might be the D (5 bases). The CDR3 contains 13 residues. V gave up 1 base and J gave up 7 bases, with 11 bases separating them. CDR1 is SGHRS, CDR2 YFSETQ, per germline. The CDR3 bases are TGCGCCAGCAGCTTGTCATCCCAGGGTGGCTACACCTTC. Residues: CASSLSSQGGYTF. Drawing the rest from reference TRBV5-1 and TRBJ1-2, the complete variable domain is KAGVTQTPRYLIKTRGQQVTLSCSPISGHRSVSWYQQTPGQGLQFLFEYFSETQRNKGNFPGRFSGRQFSNSRSEMNVSTLELGDSALYLCASSLSSQGGYTFGSGTRLTVV.

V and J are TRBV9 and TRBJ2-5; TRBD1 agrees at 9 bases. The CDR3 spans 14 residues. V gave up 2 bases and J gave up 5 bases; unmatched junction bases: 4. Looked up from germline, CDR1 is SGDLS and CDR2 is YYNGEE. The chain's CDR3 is CASSVDRGGETQYF. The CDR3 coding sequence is TGTGCCAGCAGCGTGGACAGGGGTGGGGAGACCCAGTACTTC.

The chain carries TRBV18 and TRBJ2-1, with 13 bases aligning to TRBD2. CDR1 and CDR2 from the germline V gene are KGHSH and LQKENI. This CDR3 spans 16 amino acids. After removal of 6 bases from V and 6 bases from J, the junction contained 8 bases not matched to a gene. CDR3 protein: CASSPRLAGGLNEQFF. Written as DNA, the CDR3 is TGTGCCAGCTCGCCGCGACTAGCGGGAGGTCTCAATGAGCAGTTCTTC. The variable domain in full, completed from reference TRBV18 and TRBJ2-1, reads NAGVMQNPRHLVRRRGQEARLRCSPMKGHSHVYWYRQLPEEGLKFMVYLQKENIIDESGMPKERFSAEFPKEGPSILRIQQVVRGDSAAYFCASSPRLAGGLNEQFFGPGTRLTVL.

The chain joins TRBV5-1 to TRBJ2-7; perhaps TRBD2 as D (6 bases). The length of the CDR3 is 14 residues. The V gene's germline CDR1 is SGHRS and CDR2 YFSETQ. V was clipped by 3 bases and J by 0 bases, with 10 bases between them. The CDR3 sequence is CASSSGVGSYEQYF. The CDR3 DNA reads TGCGCCAGCAGCTCGGGGGTAGGCTCCTACGAGCAGTACTTC.

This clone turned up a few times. CDR3 coding DNA: TGTGCCAGCAGCTTGGGGGGACAGGGGACCTCACCCCTCCACTTT. Translating it yields CASSLGGQGTSPLHF. The chain couples TRBV5-8 to TRBJ1-6; TRBD1 matches at 10 bases. Per the germline V gene, CDR1 is SGHTS and CDR2 is YDEGEE. Trimming cost V 0 bases and J 10 bases; bases outside gene matches: 4. There are 15 residues in the CDR3. Full variable domain (rest looked up from reference TRBV5-8 and TRBJ1-6): EAGVTQSPTHLIKTRGQQATLRCSPISGHTSVYWYQQALGLGLQFLLWYDEGEERNRGNFPPRFSGRQFPNYSSELNVNALELEDSALYLCASSLGGQGTSPLHFGNGTRLTVT.

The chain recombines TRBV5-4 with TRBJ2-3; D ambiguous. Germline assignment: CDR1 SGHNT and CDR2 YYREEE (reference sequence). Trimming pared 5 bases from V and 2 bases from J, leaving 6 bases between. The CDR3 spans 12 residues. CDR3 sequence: CASSTHTDTQYF. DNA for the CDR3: TGTGCCAGCAGTACACACACAGATACGCAGTATTTT.

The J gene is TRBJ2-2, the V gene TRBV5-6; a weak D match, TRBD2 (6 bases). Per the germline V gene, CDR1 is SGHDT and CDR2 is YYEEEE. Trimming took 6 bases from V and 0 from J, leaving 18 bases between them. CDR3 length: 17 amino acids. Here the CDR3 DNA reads TGTGCCAGCACCTCGTTGGTAGCGGAGACGAACACCGGGGAGCTGTTTTTT. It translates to CASTSLVAETNTGELFF.

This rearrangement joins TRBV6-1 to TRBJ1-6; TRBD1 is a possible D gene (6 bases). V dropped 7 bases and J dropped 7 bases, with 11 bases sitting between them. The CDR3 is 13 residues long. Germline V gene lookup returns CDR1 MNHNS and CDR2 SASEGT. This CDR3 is CASTLGQNSPLHF. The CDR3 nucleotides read TGTGCCAGCACCCTCGGACAGAATTCACCCCTCCACTTT.

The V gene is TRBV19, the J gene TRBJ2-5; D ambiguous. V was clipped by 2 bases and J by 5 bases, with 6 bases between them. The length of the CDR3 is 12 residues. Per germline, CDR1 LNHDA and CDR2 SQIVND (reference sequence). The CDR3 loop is CASSISGETQYF. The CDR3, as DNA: TGTGCCAGTAGTATAAGTGGCGAGACCCAGTACTTC.

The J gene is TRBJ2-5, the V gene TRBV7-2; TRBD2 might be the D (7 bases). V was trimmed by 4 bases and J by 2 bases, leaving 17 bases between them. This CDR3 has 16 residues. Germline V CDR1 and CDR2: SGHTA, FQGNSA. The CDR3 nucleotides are TGTGCCAGCAGCTCAACTTGGGGGGGGACACAAGAGACCCAGTACTTC. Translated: CASSSTWGGTQETQYF.

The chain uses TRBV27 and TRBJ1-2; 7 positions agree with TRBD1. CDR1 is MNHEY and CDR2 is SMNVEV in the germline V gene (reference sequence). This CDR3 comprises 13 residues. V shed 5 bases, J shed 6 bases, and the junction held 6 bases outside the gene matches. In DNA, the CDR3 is TGTGCCAGCAGTCCTCCGACAGGGAATGGCTACACCTTC. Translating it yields CASSPPTGNGYTF.

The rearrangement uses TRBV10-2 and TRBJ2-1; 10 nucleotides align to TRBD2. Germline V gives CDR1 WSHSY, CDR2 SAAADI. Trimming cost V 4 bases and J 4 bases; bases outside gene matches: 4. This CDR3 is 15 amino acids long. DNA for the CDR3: TGCGCCAGCAGTGCTAGCGGGAGCGATTACAATGAGCAGTTCTTC. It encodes CASSASGSDYNEQFF.